Listed below are T cell receptor beta chains from one sample, sequenced in a study of cytomegalovirus exposure and HLA in healthy donors. The data were produced by immunoSEQ multiplex PCR, yet TCRdb's version contains in-frame clones alone and is incomplete. The data hold more than 75,000 clones, with 75% to 85% observed a single time. Sequenced: PBMCs. The receptor set was obtained from a woman in her thirties or forties in good health and CMV-seropositive. The CDR3 runs from the conserved cysteine through the conserved F or W. A D gene is named only where the DNA matches it firmly.

v_gene	j_gene	len	d_gene	CDR3nt	CDR3aa
TRBV29-1	TRBJ2-1	14	.	TGCAGCGTTGAGGGACTGCACTCCTACAATGAGCAGTTCTTC	CSVEGLHSYNEQFF
TRBV27	TRBJ1-5	15	.	TGTGCCAGCGCTTCGGCTACGGGGGTCAATCAGCCCCAGCATTTT	CASASATGVNQPQHF
TRBV21-1	TRBJ1-2	18	.	TGTGCCAGCAGCCCCGCGGCCGGAAAACTGGGTCTGATCTATGGCTACACCTTC	CASSPAAGKLGLIYGYTF
TRBV9	TRBJ2-1	14	.	TGTGCCAGCAGCCCCCGGACAGCTGGCAATGAGCAGTTCTTC	CASSPRTAGNEQFF
TRBV5-6	TRBJ2-2	15	TRBD2	TGTGCCAGCAACAAGGGGACTAGCGGGTCCGGGGAGCTGTTTTTT	CASNKGTSGSGELFF
TRBV29-1	TRBJ2-7	14	TRBD2	TGCAGCGTTGCGACTAGCGGGGATTCCTACGAGCAGTACTTC	CSVATSGDSYEQYF
TRBV28	TRBJ2-7	12	.	TGTGCCAGCAACGGAGAAACCTACGAGCAGTACTTC	CASNGETYEQYF
TRBV28	TRBJ2-2	17	.	TGTGCCAGCAACCCCGGGATGACAAGAGTAGACACCGGGGAGCTGTTTTTT	CASNPGMTRVDTGELFF
TRBV18	TRBJ2-6	17	TRBD2	TGTGCCAGCTCACCACAGGGAGGGCAGAGCGGGGCCAACGTCCTGACTTTC	CASSPQGGQSGANVLTF
TRBV5-1	TRBJ2-7	14	.	TGCGCCAGCAGCTTTGGGCCAGGGGAAGGCGAGCAGTACTTC	CASSFGPGEGEQYF
TRBV6-6	TRBJ2-3	15	.	TGTGCCAGCAGTCCGGTCGGGGGAAGCACAGATACGCAGTATTTT	CASSPVGGSTDTQYF
TRBV7-9	TRBJ1-1	14	TRBD1	TGTGCCAGCAGCTTATGGACAGGGGACACTGAAGCTTTCTTT	CASSLWTGDTEAFF
TRBV6-5	TRBJ2-7	15	TRBD1	TGTGCCAGCAGTTACCCAGATACAGGGGTGTACGAGCAGTACTTC	CASSYPDTGVYEQYF
TRBV7-2	TRBJ2-7	14	.	TGTGCCAGCAGCTTAGGCCCGGGAACCTACGAGCAGTACTTC	CASSLGPGTYEQYF
TRBV6-4	TRBJ2-7	15	TRBD2	TGTGCCAGCAGTGAGGGACTAGCGGTGCCCTACGAGCAGTACTTC	CASSEGLAVPYEQYF
TRBV7-6	TRBJ1-2	13	TRBD1	TGTGCCAGCAGTCCGGGACAGGACTATGGCTACACCTTC	CASSPGQDYGYTF
TRBV30	TRBJ1-1	13	TRBD1	TGTGCCTGGAGCCGGGACAGAAACACTGAAGCTTTCTTT	CAWSRDRNTEAFF
TRBV19	TRBJ1-2	15	.	TGTGCCAGTAGTAGCTCGTTGACAGAGATCTATGGCTACACCTTC	CASSSSLTEIYGYTF
TRBV2	TRBJ1-5	13	.	TGTGCCAGCAGCGTCGACAACAATCAGCCCCAGCATTTT	CASSVDNNQPQHF
TRBV6-1	TRBJ2-1	14	TRBD2	TGTGCCAGCAGTGAATCTAGCGGGGGGGCGGGGCAGTTCTTC	CASSESSGGAGQFF
TRBV30	TRBJ1-2	15	TRBD1	TGTGCCTGGCAGCGACCCGAGACAGGGGCAAATGGCTACACCTTC	CAWQRPETGANGYTF
TRBV30	TRBJ1-2	11	.	TGTGCCGGAGGGGAAGCCTATGGCTACACCTTC	CAGGEAYGYTF